The T cell receptor beta chain described here comes from a study of early T cells in non-severe SARS-CoV-2 infection. Turning to the study itself: Alpha and beta chains were unpaired, from unsorted whole-blood bulk RNA. Findings of the study overall: CD4 and private specificities were missed by VDJdb matching, which favored anti-spike CD8 responses.

Germline V lookup: CDR1 DFQATT, CDR2 SNEGSKA (reference sequence). The CDR3 runs 13 residues. Between the trimmed V and J ends, which lost 8 bases and 0 bases, there was a span of 12 bases. Molecules of cDNA were individually given unique molecular identifiers that were attached to them. MiXCR was run by TCRdb on the 5' RACE reads, yielding one entry per CDR3 protein. The sample yields 80,000 to 95,000 distinct CDR3 sequences, roughly 15% seen once. As concerns this clonotype: As yet, its antigen is unknown.

This chain joins TRBV20-1 and TRBJ2-3, with D possibly being TRBD1 (6 bases). Sequenced: whole blood. The TCR sequence derives from an adult who was a healthcare worker with PCR-confirmed SARS-CoV-2 infection or an uninfected control (not recorded which). The CDR3 spells CSSTGFSTDTQYF. In DNA, the CDR3 is TGCAGTTCGACAGGTTTCAGCACAGATACGCAGTATTTT.